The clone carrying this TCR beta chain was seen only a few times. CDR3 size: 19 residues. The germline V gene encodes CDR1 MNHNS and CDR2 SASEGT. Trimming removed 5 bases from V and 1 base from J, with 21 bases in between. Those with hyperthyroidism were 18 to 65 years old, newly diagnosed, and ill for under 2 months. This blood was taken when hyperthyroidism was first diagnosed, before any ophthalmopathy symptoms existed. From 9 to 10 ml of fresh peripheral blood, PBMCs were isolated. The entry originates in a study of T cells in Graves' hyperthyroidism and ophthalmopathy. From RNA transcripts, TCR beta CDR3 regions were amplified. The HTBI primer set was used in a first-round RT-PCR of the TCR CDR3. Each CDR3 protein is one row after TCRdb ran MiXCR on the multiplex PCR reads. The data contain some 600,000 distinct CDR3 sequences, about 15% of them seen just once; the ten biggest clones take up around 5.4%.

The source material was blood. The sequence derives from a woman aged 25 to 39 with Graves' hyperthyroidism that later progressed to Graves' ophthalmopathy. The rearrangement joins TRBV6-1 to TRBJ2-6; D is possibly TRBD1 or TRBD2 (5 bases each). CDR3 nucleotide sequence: TGTGCCAGCAGTTCCCCGCCCGGGGCGGTAATATCTGGGGCCAACGTCCTGACTTTC. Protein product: CASSSPPGAVISGANVLTF.